Sequencing of this T cell receptor (beta chain) was carried out in a study of human T cells and chemical hapten exposure. Study-level information: The patch tests put 0.01% DPC on the skin of the upper back and were read 6 days later.

The CDR3 is 14 amino acids. Germline values: CDR1 MNHNY, CDR2 SVGAGI (reference sequence). V was shortened by 8 bases and J by 1 base, with 11 bases between the two germline ends. This clonotype has a count of ten or more. Its antigen is as yet unknown. Time point meaning: patch test 1, 2 weeks after DPC sensitization. This sample's treatment: therapeutic diphenylcyclopropenone sensitization with weekly scalp DPC. Prior to each patch test being applied, blood was drawn. The study, taken as a whole, reports: Alopecia in the donors means their immune response may deviate from healthy people's. There was no change with DPC sensitization in TCRs above 1 in 1000 frequency.

TCRdb analysed the RACE reads with MiXCR anew, one entry per CDR3 protein. The sample records about 360,000 distinct CDR3 sequences, 4.8% being singletons. The origin of this receptor is a woman aged 50 to 60 with alopecia areata. Some clones in this sample may be carry-over from other donors' samples. Specimen: whole blood, collected in connection with sensitization to the hapten diphenylcyclopropenone (DPC). The gene calls are TRBV6-6 and TRBJ2-2; D might be TRBD1 (6 bases). The CDR3 loop is CASRGRGNTGELFF. Here the CDR3 DNA reads TGTGCCAGCCGGGGCAGGGGGAACACCGGGGAGCTGTTTTTT.